These 25 T cell receptor beta chains were all obtained from the same sample, sequenced in a study of control samples from healthy donors and cancer patients. Sequencing used immunoSEQ multiplex PCR; TCRdb keeps in-frame clones, though not all of them. The repertoire holds tens of thousands of clones, with approximately 94% as singletons. The source material was PBMCs. These receptors were obtained from a man aged 30 to 39 with colorectal cancer.

The rearrangement links TRBV27 to TRBJ2-1; D is perhaps TRBD1 (6 bases). The germline V gene encodes CDR1 MNHEY and CDR2 SMNVEV (reference sequence). The CDR3 sequence is 13 residues long. Trimming stripped 6 bases from V and 11 bases from J, with 17 bases between. As DNA, the CDR3 is TGTGCCAGCAGAGGCAACAGGGAGACTAAGCAGTTCTTC. Translated: CASRGNRETKQFF.

The sample holds one count of this clone. This chain links TRBV2 with TRBJ1-2; D unclear. Deletions cut 7 bases from V and 0 bases from J, with 12 bases between. The CDR3 runs 14 residues. Germline CDR1 and CDR2: SNHLY and FYNNEI. The CDR3 DNA reads TGTGCCAGCAAACCGGGGAGGGCTAACTATGGCTACACCTTC. The encoded protein is CASKPGRANYGYTF.

The V call is TRBV19, the J call TRBJ2-3; D unclear. V lost 4 bases and J lost 4, with 18 bases in between. CDR3 length equals 16 residues. The V gene's germline CDR1 is LNHDA and CDR2 SQIVND (reference sequence). This chain's CDR3 is CASSTFQVVRADTQYF. The CDR3 nucleotides read TGTGCCAGTAGTACCTTCCAGGTCGTACGGGCAGATACGCAGTATTTT.

The chain employs TRBV11-2 and TRBJ2-6, with unresolved D. The CDR3 is 18 amino acids. Germline V lookup: CDR1 SGHAT, CDR2 FQNNGV. The V end lost 3 bases, the J end lost 0 bases, and 15 bases lay between the germline ends. Here the CDR3 reads CASSFLVVASSGANVLTF. The CDR3 coding sequence is TGTGCCAGCAGCTTTTTAGTGGTCGCAAGCTCTGGGGCCAACGTCCTGACTTTC.

The rearrangement uses TRBV6-2 or TRBV6-3 and TRBJ2-3, with 9 bases aligning to TRBD1. Trimming removed 0 bases from V and 6 bases from J; junction bases left unmatched: 10. The germline V gene encodes CDR1 MNHEY and CDR2 SVGEGT. This CDR3 has 17 amino acids. The CDR3 loop reads CASSYSPGTGRLDTQYF. The CDR3 nucleotides read TGTGCCAGCAGTTACTCCCCCGGGACAGGGAGATTGGATACGCAGTATTTT.

The chain employs TRBV6-5 and TRBJ2-4, with TRBD2 identical over 7 bases. CDR1 is MNHEY and CDR2 is SVGAGI in the germline V gene. This CDR3 is built from 14 residues. V dropped 11 bases and J dropped 5; count of bases not matched to a gene: 12. CDR3 sequence (DNA): TGTGCCCCTCGTGGGGGGGGGAATGAAAACATTCAGTACTTC. Translated, it gives CAPRGGGNENIQYF.

This clone was detected only a few times. The chain joins TRBV25-1 to TRBJ2-3, with 10 bases matching TRBD1. Germline loops: CDR1 MGHDK, CDR2 SYGVNS. The CDR3 spans 15 residues. J gave up 6 bases and V 3 bases, and 6 bases lay outside the gene matches. CDR3 residues: CASSEGTGETDTQYF. The CDR3 DNA is TGTGCCAGCAGTGAGGGGACAGGGGAAACGGATACGCAGTATTTT.

This chain links TRBV6-5 with TRBJ1-1, with TRBD1 matching over 11 bases. The CDR3 is 12 amino acids. CDR1 MNHEY and CDR2 SVGAGI come from the germline V gene. Trimming took 4 bases from V and 11 from J; bases not matched to a gene: 3. CDR3 sequence reads: CASSSGTGGAFF. For the CDR3, the DNA is TGTGCCAGCAGTTCCGGGACAGGGGGGGCTTTCTTT.

The rearrangement joins TRBV11-3 to TRBJ2-1; TRBD1 agrees at 7 bases. The CDR3 is made up of 15 amino acids. Trimming removed 6 bases from V and 4 bases from J; junction bases left unmatched: 9. Germline CDR1 reads SGHNT; CDR2 reads YENEEA. In nucleotides, the CDR3 is TGTGCCAGCAGTTTTTCCGGGACAGAATACAATGAGCAGTTCTTC. Amino acid sequence: CASSFSGTEYNEQFF.

V usage is TRBV3-1 (or the pseudogene TRBV3-2) and J usage is TRBJ2-7; D uncertain. V lost 4 bases and J lost 2, with 15 bases in between. This CDR3 has 15 residues. Germline V CDR1 and CDR2: LGHDT, YNNKEL (reference sequence). The DNA of the CDR3 is TGTGCCAGCAGCCCTCCGGTAGGTGGACCCTACGAGCAGTACGTC. This translates into CASSPPVGGPYEQYV.

V usage is TRBV6-5 and J usage is TRBJ1-2, with a tentative D call TRBD1 (6 bases). The germline V gene has CDR1 MNHEY and CDR2 SVGAGI. The CDR3 is made up of 13 amino acids. Trimming removed 11 bases from V and 0 bases from J, with 13 bases in between. CDR3 sequence: CAADRPSNYGYTF. The CDR3 coding sequence is TGTGCCGCAGACAGGCCGTCTAACTATGGCTACACCTTC.

The CDR3 sequence is CSASIAGGTDTQYF. The CDR3 DNA reads TGCAGTGCTAGTATAGCGGGGGGCACAGATACGCAGTATTTT. The chain joins TRBV20-1 to TRBJ2-3, with 9 bases fitting TRBD2. The CDR3 consists of 14 residues. Germline V CDR1 and CDR2: DFQATT, SNEGSKA (reference sequence). V shed 3 bases, J shed 1 base, and the junction held 2 bases outside the gene matches.

The CDR3 nucleotides read TGTGCCTCCCTAGCGGGGGGAGGCACCGGGGAGCTGTTTTTT. Translated: CASLAGGGTGELFF. V and J are TRBV30 and TRBJ2-2; 11 positions match TRBD2. The CDR3 runs 14 residues. V lost 7 bases to trimming and J lost 4 bases; unmatched junction nucleotides: 5. The germline gives CDR1 GTSNPN, CDR2 SVGIG (reference sequence).

This clone was seen a single time. The chain uses TRBV3-1 (or the pseudogene TRBV3-2) and TRBJ2-7; 7 bases are a match to TRBD1. V lost 5 bases, J lost 4 bases, and 17 bases stayed unmatched. This CDR3 region has 17 residues. CDR1 LGHDT and CDR2 YNNKEL come from the germline V gene (reference sequence). The DNA of the CDR3 is TGTGCCAGCAGCTCCCGCGGAGGCAAGGGACAGCCGTACGAGCAGTACTTC. Translated, it gives CASSSRGGKGQPYEQYF.

The chain joins TRBV5-1 to TRBJ1-4; a weak D match, TRBD1 (5 bases). The CDR3 consists of 15 residues. V was shortened by 4 bases and J by 8 bases, with 18 bases between the two germline ends. Looked up from germline, CDR1 is SGHRS and CDR2 is YFSETQ. The CDR3 DNA is TGCGCCAGCAGCACCCAGACCGGGGACGGAGAAAAACTGTTTTTT. Its translation: CASSTQTGDGEKLFF. The full variable domain, in which reference TRBV5-1 and TRBJ1-4 provide the parts outside the CDR3, is KAGVTQTPRYLIKTRGQQVTLSCSPISGHRSVSWYQQTPGQGLQFLFEYFSETQRNKGNFPGRFSGRQFSNSRSEMNVSTLELGDSALYLCASSTQTGDGEKLFFGSGTQLSVL.

The V and J genes are TRBV6-5 and TRBJ1-4; unclear D gene. The V end was cut by 0 bases, the J end by 8 bases, with 10 bases between. This CDR3 is built from 14 residues. Germline CDR1 is MNHEY and CDR2 is SVGAGI. The CDR3 loop is CASSYSVRTEKLFF. The CDR3 DNA follows: TGTGCCAGCAGTTACTCGGTCCGTACGGAAAAACTGTTTTTT.

The chain uses TRBV18 and TRBJ2-7; unclear D gene. Germline V gives CDR1 KGHSH, CDR2 LQKENI. This CDR3 is built from 14 residues. Trimming pared 2 bases from V and 4 bases from J, leaving 12 bases between. The CDR3 is CASSPNRALYEQYF. The DNA of the CDR3 is TGTGCCAGCTCACCAAACCGGGCCCTATACGAGCAGTACTTC. The full variable domain, its missing parts supplied by reference TRBV18 and TRBJ2-7, is NAGVMQNPRHLVRRRGQEARLRCSPMKGHSHVYWYRQLPEEGLKFMVYLQKENIIDESGMPKERFSAEFPKEGPSILRIQQVVRGDSAAYFCASSPNRALYEQYFGPGTRLTVT.

The genes are TRBV7-2 and TRBJ2-3; no clear D gene. The CDR3 extends over 14 amino acids. V was shortened by 1 base and J by 6 bases, with 11 bases between the two germline ends. In germline, CDR1 is SGHTA, CDR2 FQGNSA. Written as DNA, the CDR3 is TGTGCCAGCAGCTTAGGCCGGTCTGGGGATACGCAGTATTTT. Its protein product is CASSLGRSGDTQYF.

The chain couples TRBV24-1 to TRBJ2-2; possible D gene TRBD2, 6 bases. The germline V gene encodes CDR1 KGHDR and CDR2 SFDVKD. The CDR3 contains 15 residues. V dropped 3 bases and J dropped 6 bases, with 13 bases sitting between them. DNA for the CDR3: TGTGCCACCAGTGATGTTGTGGGGGGATCCGGGGAGCTGTTTTTT. As protein: CATSDVVGGSGELFF.

The chain has TRBV3-1 (or the pseudogene TRBV3-2) and TRBJ2-1; D possibly matches TRBD1 or TRBD2 (5 bases each). The CDR3 extends over 13 amino acids. In germline, CDR1 is LGHDT, CDR2 YNNKEL (reference sequence). Trimming took off 1 base at V and 12 bases at J, with 13 bases between the two ends. The CDR3 reads CASSQGWDRGQFF. For the CDR3, the DNA is TGTGCCAGCAGCCAAGGTTGGGACCGGGGGCAGTTCTTC.

The chain joins TRBV5-4 to TRBJ2-2, with D perhaps matching TRBD2 (7 bases). Germline-derived CDR1 and CDR2 are SGHNT and YYREEE (reference sequence). The CDR3 spans 16 residues. V gave up 7 bases and J gave up 5 bases, with 21 bases separating them. The CDR3 region has the DNA TGTGCCAGCGGCCCAATTGGGAGGGGGATGACCGGGGAGCTGTTTTTT. Encoded protein: CASGPIGRGMTGELFF.

This chain joins TRBV19 and TRBJ2-7; maybe TRBD1 (5 bases). V was trimmed by 2 bases and J by 0 bases, leaving 8 bases between them. Germline assignment: CDR1 LNHDA and CDR2 SQIVND (reference sequence). This CDR3 has 14 residues. CDR3 amino acids: CASSIYQGSYEQYF. The CDR3 coding sequence is TGTGCCAGTAGTATATACCAGGGCTCCTACGAGCAGTACTTC.

This chain connects TRBV29-1 to TRBJ2-3; possible D gene TRBD2, 5 bases. The CDR3 loop spans 13 amino acids. CDR1 SQVTM and CDR2 ANQGSEA come from the germline V gene. Trimming took 7 bases from V and 4 from J, leaving 15 bases between them. Here the CDR3 DNA reads TGCAGCGCCGTGACGAGGGATCCAGATACGCAGTATTTT. It yields the protein CSAVTRDPDTQYF.

The CDR3 region is CASSLVGGSVGARQTDTQYF. The CDR3 DNA reads TGCGCCAGCAGCTTGGTCGGGGGTAGCGTAGGGGCGCGCCAAACAGATACGCAGTATTTT. V and J are TRBV5-1 and TRBJ2-3; weak D call: TRBD2 (6 bases). The CDR3 totals 20 residues. CDR1 and CDR2 (germline): SGHRS, YFSETQ. V was cut by 0 bases and J by 3 bases, with 26 bases left in between.

The J gene is TRBJ1-2, the V gene TRBV5-1, with 9 bases identical to TRBD1. This CDR3 contains 15 residues. Germline values: CDR1 SGHRS, CDR2 YFSETQ. Germline trimming cut 0 bases from V and 5 bases from J; bases unmatched to any gene: 5. CDR3 amino acids: CASSLAGQGLYGYTF. In DNA form, the CDR3 reads TGCGCCAGCAGCTTGGCGGGACAGGGTTTATATGGCTACACCTTC.